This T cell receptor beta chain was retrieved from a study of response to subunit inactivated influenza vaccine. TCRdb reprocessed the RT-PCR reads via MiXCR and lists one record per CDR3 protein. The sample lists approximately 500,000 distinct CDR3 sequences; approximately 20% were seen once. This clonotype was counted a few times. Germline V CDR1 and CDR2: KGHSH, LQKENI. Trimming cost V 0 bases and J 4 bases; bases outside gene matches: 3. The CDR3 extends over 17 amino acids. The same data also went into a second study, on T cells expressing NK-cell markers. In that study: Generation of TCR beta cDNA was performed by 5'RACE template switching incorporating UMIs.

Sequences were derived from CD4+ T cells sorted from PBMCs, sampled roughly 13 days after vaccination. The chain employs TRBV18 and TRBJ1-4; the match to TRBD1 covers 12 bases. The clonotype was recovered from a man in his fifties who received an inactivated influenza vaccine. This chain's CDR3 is CASSPPRDRGRNEKLFF. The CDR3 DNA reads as TGTGCCAGCTCACCACCCCGGGACAGGGGGCGTAATGAAAAACTGTTTTTT.